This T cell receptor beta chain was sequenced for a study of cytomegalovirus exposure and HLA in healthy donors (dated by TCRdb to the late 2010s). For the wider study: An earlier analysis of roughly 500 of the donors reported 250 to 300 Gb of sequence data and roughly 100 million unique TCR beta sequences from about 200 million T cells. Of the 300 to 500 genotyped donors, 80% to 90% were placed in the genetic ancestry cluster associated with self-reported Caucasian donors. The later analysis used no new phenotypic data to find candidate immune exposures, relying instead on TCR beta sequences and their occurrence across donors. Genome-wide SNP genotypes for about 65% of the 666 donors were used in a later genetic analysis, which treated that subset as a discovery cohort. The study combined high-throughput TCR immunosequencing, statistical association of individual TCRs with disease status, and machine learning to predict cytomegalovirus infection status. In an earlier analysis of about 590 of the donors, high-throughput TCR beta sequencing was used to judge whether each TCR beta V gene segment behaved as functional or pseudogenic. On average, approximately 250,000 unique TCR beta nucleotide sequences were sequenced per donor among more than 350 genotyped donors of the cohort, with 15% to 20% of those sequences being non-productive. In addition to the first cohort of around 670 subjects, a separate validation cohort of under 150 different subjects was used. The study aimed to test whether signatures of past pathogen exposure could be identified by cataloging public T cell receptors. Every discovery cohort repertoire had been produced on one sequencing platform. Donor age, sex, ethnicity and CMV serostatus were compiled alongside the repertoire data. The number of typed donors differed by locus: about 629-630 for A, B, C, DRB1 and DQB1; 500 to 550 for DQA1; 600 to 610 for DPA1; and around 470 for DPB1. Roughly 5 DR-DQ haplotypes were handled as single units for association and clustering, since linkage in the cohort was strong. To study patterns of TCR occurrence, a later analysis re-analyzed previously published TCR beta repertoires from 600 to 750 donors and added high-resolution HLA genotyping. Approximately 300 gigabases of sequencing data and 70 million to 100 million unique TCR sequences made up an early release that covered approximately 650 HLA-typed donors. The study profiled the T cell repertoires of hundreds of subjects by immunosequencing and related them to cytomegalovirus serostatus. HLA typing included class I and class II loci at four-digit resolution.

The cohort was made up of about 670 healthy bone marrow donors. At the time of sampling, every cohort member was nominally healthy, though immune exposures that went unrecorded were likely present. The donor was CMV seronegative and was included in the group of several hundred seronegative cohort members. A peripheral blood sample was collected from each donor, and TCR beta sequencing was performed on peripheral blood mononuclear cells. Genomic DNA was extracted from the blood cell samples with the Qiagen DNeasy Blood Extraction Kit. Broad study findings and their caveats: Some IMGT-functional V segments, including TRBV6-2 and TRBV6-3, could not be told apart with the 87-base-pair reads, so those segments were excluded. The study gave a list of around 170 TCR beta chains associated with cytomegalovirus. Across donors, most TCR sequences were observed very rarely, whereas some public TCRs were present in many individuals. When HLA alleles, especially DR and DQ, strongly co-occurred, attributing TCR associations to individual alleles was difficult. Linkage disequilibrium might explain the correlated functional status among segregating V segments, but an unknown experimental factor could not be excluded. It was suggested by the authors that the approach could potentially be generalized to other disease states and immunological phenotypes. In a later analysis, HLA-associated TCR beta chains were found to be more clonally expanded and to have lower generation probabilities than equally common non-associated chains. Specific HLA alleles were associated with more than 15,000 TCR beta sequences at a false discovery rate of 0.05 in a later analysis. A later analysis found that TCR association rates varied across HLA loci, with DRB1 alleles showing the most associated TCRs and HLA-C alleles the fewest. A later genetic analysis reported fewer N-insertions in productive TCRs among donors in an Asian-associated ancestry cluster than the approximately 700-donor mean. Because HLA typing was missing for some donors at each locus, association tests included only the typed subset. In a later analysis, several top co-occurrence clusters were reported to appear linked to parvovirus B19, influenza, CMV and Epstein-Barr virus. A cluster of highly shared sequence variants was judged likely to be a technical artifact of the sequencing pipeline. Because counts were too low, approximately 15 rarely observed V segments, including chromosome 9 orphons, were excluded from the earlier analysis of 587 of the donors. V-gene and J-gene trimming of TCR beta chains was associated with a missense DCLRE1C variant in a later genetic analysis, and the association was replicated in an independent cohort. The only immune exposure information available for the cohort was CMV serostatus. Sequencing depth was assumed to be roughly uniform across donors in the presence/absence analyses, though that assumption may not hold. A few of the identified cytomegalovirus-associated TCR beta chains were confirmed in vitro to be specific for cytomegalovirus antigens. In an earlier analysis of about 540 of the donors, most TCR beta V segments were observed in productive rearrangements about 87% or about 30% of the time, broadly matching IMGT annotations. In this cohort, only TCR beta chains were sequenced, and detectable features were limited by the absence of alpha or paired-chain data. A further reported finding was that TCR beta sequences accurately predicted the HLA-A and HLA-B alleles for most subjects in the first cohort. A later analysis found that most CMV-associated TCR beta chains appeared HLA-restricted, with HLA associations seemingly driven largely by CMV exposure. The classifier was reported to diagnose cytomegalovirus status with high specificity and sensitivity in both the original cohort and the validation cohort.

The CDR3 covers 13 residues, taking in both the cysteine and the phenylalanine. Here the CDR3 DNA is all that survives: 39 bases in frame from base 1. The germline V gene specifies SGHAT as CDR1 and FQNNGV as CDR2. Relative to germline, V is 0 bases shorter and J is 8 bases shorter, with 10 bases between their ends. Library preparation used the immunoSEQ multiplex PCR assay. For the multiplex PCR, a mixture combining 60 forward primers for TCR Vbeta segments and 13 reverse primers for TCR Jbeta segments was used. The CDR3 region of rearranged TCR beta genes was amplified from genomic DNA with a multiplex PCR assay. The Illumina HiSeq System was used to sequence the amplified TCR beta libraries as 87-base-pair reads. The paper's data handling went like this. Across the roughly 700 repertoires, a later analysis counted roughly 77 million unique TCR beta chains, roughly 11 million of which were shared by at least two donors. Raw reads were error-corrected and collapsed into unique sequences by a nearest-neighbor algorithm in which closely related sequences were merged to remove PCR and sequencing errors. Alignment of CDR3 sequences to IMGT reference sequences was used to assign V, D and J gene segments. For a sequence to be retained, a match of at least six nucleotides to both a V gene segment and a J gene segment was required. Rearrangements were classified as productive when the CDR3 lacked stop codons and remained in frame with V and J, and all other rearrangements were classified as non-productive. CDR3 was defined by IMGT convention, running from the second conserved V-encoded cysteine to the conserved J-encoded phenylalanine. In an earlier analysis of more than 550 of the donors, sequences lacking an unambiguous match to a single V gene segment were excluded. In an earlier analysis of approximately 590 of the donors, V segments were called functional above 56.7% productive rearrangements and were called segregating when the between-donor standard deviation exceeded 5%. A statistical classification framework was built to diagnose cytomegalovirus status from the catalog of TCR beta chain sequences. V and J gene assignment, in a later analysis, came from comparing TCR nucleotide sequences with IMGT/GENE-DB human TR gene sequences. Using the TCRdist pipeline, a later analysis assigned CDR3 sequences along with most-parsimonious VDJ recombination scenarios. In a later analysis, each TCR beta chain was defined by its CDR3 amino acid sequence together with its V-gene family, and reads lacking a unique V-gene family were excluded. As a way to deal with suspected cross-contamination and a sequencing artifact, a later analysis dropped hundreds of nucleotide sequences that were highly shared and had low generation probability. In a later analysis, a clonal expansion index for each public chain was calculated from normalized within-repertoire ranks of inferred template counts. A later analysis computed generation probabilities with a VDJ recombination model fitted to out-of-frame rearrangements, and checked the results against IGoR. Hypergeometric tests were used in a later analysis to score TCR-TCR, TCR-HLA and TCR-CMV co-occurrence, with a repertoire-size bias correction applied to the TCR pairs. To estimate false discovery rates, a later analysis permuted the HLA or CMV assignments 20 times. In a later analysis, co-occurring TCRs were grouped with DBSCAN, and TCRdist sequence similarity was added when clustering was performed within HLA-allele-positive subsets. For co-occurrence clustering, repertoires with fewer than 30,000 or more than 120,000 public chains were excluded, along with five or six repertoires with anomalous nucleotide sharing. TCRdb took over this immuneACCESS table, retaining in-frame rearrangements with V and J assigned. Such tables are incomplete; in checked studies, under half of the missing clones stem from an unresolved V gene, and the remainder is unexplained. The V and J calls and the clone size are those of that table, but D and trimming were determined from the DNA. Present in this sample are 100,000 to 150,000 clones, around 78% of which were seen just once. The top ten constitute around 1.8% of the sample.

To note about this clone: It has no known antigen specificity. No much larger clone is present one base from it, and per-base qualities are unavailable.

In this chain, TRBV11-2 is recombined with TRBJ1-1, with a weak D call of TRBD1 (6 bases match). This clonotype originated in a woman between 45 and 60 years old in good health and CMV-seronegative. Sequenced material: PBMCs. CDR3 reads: CASSLDARGEAFF. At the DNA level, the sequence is TGTGCCAGCAGCTTAGATGCGAGGGGGGAAGCTTTCTTT.